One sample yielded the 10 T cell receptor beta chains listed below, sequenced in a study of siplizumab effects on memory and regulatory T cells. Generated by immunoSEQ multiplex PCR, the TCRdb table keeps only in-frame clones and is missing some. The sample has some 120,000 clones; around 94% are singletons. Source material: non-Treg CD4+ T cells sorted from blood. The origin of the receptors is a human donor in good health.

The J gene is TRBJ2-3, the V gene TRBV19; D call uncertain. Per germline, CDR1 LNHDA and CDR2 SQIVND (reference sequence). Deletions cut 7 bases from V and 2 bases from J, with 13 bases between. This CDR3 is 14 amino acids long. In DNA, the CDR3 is TGTGCCAGTAAGCGAGAAGGGAACACAGATACGCAGTATTTT. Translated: CASKREGNTDTQYF.

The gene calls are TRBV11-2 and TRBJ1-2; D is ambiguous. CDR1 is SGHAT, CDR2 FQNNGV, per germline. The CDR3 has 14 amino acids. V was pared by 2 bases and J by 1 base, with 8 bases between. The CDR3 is CASSLSYSNYGYTF. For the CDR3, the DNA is TGTGCCAGCAGCTTATCATACAGTAACTATGGCTACACCTTC.

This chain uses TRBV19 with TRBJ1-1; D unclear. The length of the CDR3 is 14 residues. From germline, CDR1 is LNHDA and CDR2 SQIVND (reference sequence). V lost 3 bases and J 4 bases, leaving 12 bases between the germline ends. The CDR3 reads CASSIGVPGTEAFF. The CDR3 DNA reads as TGTGCCAGTAGTATTGGGGTCCCGGGCACTGAAGCTTTCTTT.

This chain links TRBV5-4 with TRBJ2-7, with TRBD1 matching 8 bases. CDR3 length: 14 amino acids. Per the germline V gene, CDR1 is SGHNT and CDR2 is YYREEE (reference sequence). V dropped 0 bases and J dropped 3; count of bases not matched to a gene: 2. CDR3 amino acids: CASSLGGQVYEQYF. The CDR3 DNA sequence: TGTGCCAGCAGCTTGGGGGGACAGGTCTACGAGCAGTACTTC.

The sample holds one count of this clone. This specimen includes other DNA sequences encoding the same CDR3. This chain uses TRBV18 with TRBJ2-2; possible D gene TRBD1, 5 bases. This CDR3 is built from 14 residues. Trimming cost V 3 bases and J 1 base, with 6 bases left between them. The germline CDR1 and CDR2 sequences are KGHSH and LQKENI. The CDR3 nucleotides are TGTGCCAGCTCACCTGGACAGAACACCGGGGAGCTGTTTTTT. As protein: CASSPGQNTGELFF.

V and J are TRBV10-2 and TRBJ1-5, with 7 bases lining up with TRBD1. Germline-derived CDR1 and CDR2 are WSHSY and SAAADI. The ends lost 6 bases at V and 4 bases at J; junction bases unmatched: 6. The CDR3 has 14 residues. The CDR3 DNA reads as TGCGCCAGCAGGAATACAGGGGTTAATCAGCCCCAGCATTTT. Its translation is CASRNTGVNQPQHF.

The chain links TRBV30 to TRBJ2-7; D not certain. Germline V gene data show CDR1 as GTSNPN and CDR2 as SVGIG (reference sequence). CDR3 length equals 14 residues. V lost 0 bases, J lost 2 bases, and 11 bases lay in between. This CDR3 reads CAWSVRWHPYEQYF. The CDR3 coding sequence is TGTGCCTGGAGTGTACGTTGGCACCCCTACGAGCAGTACTTC.

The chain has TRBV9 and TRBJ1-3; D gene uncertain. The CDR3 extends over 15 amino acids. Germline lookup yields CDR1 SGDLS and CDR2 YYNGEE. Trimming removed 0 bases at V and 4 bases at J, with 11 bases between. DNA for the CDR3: TGTGCCAGCAGCGTAGTTTCGGGGTACGGAAACACCATATATTTT. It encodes CASSVVSGYGNTIYF.

In DNA, the CDR3 is TGCGCCAGCAGCTTGGGTAGCCCAGATACGCAGTATTTT. It specifies CASSLGSPDTQYF. The rearrangement links TRBV5-1 to TRBJ2-3; D is uncertain. This CDR3 has 13 amino acids. The ends were cut back, 0 bases at V and 4 bases at J, with 6 bases in the middle. CDR1 SGHRS and CDR2 YFSETQ come from the germline V gene.

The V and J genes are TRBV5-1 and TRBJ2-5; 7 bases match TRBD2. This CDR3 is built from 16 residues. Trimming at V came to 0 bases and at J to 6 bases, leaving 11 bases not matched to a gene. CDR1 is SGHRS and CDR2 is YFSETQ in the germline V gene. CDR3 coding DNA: TGCGCCAGCAGCTTGGCCAGTCATGCGGGAGAAAAGACCCAGTACTTC. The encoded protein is CASSLASHAGEKTQYF.